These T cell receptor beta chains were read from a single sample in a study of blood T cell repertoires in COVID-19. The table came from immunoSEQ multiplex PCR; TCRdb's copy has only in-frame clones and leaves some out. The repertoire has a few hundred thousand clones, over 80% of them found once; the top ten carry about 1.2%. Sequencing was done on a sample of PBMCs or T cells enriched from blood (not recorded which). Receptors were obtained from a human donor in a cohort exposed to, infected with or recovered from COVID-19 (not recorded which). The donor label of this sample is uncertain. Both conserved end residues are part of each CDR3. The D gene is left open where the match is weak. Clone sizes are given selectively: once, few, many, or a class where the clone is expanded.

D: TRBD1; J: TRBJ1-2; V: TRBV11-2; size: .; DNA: TGTGCCAGCAGCGCCGTTACGCGACAGGGCTATGGCTACACCTTC; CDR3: CASSAVTRQGYGYTF
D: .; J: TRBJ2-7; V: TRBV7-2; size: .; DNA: TGTGCCAGCGGCCCAGACACGAACTCCTACGAGCAGTACTTC; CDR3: CASGPDTNSYEQYF
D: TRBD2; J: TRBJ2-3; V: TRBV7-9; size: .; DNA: TGTGCCAGCAGCTCAACTGTAGCGGGGGCGGACACTAGCACAGATACGCAGTATTTT; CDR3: CASSSTVAGADTSTDTQYF
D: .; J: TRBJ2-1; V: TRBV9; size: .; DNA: TGTGCCAGCAGCGTAGGGATTAGCCGGGACAATGAGCAGTTCTTC; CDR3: CASSVGISRDNEQFF
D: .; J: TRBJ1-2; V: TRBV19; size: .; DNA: TGTGCCAGTAGTAAGCAGGGCGGCTATGGCTACACCTTC; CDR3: CASSKQGGYGYTF
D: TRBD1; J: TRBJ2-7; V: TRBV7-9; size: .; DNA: TGTGCCAGCAGCTATTCCCCCGGGACAGGCATACCCTACGAGCAGTACTTC; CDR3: CASSYSPGTGIPYEQYF
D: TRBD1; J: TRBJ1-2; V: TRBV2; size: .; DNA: TGTGCCAGCAGCGCCGAGACAGGGGGTGGCTACACCTTC; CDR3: CASSAETGGGYTF
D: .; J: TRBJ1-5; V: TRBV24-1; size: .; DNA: TGTGCCACCAGTCTCGGGGTCAATCAGCCCCAGCATTTT; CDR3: CATSLGVNQPQHF
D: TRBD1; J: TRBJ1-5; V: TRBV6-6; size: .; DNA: TGTGCCAGCAGTCCAAGAACCGGGACAGCTAATAGCAATCAGCCCCAGCATTTT; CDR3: CASSPRTGTANSNQPQHF
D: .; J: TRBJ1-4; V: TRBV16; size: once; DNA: TGTGCCAGCAGGACAGCCGTTGCAACTAATGAAAAACTGTTTTTT; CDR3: CASRTAVATNEKLFF
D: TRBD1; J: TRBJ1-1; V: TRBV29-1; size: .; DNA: TGCAGCGTGGGACAGGGGAACACTGAAGCTTTCTTT; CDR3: CSVGQGNTEAFF
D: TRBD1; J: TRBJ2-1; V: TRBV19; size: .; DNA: TGTGCCAGTAGTAGAACACAGGGGTGGTCTGAGCAGTTCTTC; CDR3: CASSRTQGWSEQFF
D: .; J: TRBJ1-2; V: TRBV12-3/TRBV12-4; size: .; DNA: TGTGCCAGCAGTTTTCAGGGGTCGTATGGCTACACCTTC; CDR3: CASSFQGSYGYTF
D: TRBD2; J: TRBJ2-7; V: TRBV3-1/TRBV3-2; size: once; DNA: TGTGCCAGCAGCCAAGACCCAGCGGGGGGGCGTTACGAGCAGTACTTC; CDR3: CASSQDPAGGRYEQYF
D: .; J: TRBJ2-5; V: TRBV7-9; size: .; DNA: TGTGCCAGCATGGGACACACCCAAGAGACCCAGTACTTC; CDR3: CASMGHTQETQYF
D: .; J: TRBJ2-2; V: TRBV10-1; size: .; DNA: TGCGCCAGCTCCCTAAGCGTAGAGCCAGCGTCGGGGGAGCTGTTTTTT; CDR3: CASSLSVEPASGELFF
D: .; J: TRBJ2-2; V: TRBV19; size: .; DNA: TGTGCCAGTAGTACTGACGGGACCGGGGAGCTGTTTTTT; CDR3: CASSTDGTGELFF
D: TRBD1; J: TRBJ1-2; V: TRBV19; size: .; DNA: TGTGCCAGTACGACAGGGGTGGGCTACACCTTC; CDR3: CASTTGVGYTF
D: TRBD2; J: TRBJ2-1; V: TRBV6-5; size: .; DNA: TGTGCCAGCAGTTACTACGGGGGGACGAATGAGCAGTTCTTC; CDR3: CASSYYGGTNEQFF
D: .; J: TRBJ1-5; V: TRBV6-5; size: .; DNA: TGTGCCAGCAGGTCTGACACTTATAGCAATCAGCCCCAGCATTTT; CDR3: CASRSDTYSNQPQHF
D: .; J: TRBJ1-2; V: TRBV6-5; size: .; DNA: TGTGCCAGCAGTAGTAGGACAGAGCTCTGGGGCTACACCTTC; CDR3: CASSSRTELWGYTF
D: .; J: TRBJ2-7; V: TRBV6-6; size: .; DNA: TGTGCCAGCAGTTACTCGATGCGGGGTGGTTACGAGCAGTACTTC; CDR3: CASSYSMRGGYEQYF
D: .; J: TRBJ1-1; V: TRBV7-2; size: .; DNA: TGTGCCAGCAGCTTAGAGCCGAACACTGAAGCTTTCTTT; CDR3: CASSLEPNTEAFF
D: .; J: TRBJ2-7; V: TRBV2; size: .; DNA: TGTGCCAGCAAGGCCCTCCGGGACGAGCAGTACTTC; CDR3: CASKALRDEQYF
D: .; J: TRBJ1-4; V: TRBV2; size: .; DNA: TGTGCCAGCCTTAGTCGAGAAAAACTGTTTTTT; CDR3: CASLSREKLFF
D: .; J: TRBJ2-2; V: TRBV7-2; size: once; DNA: TGTGCCAGCAGCTTTTTTGCGGGGTTGTGGTCCGGGGAGCTGTTTTTT; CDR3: CASSFFAGLWSGELFF
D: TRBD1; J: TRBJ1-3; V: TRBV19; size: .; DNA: TGTGCCAGTGGCCAGGGGGCCAGGGCCTTCTCTGGAAACACCATATATTTT; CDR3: CASGQGARAFSGNTIYF
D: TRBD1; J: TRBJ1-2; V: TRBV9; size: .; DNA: TGTGCCAGCAGCGTAAAGGGACAGGGTGTGAGTGGCTACACCTTC; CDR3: CASSVKGQGVSGYTF
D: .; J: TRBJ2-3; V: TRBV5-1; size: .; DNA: TGCGCCAGCAGCTTGGGGTTGGGCGGGGCGGCAGATACGCAGTATTTT; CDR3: CASSLGLGGAADTQYF
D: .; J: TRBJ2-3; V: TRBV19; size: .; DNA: TGTGCCAGTACTCGGGGTTTGAATTTGGATACGCAGTATTTT; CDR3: CASTRGLNLDTQYF
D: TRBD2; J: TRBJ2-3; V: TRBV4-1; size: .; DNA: TGCGCCAGCAGAGATCGCGGGGGGGCCACAGATACGCAGTATTTT; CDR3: CASRDRGGATDTQYF
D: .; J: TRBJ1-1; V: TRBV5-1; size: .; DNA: TGCGCCAGCGGACCGACAGCCATGAACACTGAAGCTTTCTTT; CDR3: CASGPTAMNTEAFF
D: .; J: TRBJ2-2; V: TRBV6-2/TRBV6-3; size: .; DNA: TGTGCCAGCAGTAACCGGGACATTCACACCGGGGAGCTGTTTTTT; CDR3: CASSNRDIHTGELFF
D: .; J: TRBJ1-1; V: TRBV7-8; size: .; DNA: TGTGCCAGCAGCTCAGGACAGTACAACACTGAAGCTTTCTTT; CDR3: CASSSGQYNTEAFF
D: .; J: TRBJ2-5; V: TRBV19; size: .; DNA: TGTGCCAGTAGTGACTGGGACTCCGGTGAGGAGACCCAGTACTTC; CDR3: CASSDWDSGEETQYF
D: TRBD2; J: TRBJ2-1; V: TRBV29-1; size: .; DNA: TGCAGCTCCACCGCGGGGGGGGTTGATGGGCAGTTCTTC; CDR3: CSSTAGGVDGQFF
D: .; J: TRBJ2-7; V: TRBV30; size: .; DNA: TGTGCCTGGAGTGTGAGACAGGTCGCCTACGAGCAGTACTTC; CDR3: CAWSVRQVAYEQYF
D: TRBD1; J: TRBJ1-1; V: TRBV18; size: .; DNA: TGTGCCAGCTCAGGGAAACTACAGGGGTTGAGGACTGAAGCTTTCTTT; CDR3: CASSGKLQGLRTEAFF
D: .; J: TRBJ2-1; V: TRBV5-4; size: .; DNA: TGTGCCAGCAGCTCCGACATAGTCTCCTACAATGAGCAGTTCTTC; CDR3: CASSSDIVSYNEQFF
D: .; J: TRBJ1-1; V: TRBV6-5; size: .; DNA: TGTGCCAGCAGTCAACTTCGGGGGGTGAACACTGAAGCTTTCTTT; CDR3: CASSQLRGVNTEAFF
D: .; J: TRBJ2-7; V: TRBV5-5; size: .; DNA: TGTGCCAGCAGCTTGACAGGGTCCTACGAGCAGTACTTC; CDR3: CASSLTGSYEQYF
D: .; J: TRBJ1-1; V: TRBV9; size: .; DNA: TGTGCCAGCAGCTGGGGGGGAGACACTGAAGCTTTCTTT; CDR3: CASSWGGDTEAFF
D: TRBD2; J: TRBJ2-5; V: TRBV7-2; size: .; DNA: TGTGCCAGCAGCTGGTTAGCGGGGGAGGGAGAGACCCAGTACTTC; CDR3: CASSWLAGEGETQYF
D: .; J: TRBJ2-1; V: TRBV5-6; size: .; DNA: TGTGCCAGCAGCTTCCGGGGGGCAGGGTACAATGAGCAGTTCTTC; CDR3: CASSFRGAGYNEQFF
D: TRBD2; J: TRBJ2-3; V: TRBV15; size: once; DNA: TGTGCCACCACCAAGAGAACTAGCGGGGAGAGGGATACGCAGTATTTT; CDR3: CATTKRTSGERDTQYF
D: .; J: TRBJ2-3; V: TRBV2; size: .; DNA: TGTGCCAGCAGTGAAGTAGCGCGGGAAACGCAGTATTTT; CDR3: CASSEVARETQYF
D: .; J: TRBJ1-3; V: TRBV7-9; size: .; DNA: TGTGCCAGCAGCTCCCGGGAGGGGGTCTCTGGAAACACCATATATTTT; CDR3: CASSSREGVSGNTIYF
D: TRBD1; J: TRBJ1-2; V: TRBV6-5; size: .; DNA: TGTGCCAGCAGCTGGGACAGCCGATCTAATGGCTACACCTTC; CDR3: CASSWDSRSNGYTF
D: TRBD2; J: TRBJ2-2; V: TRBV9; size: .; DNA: TGTGCCAGCAGCGTCACTAGCGGGGGGAACACCGGGGAGCTGTTTTTT; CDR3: CASSVTSGGNTGELFF
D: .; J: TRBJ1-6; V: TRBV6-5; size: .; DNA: TGTGCCACCGCAGGGTCAGAATCACCCCTCCACTTT; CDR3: CATAGSESPLHF
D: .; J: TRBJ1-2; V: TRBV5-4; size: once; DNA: TGTGCCAGCTGGGAGGTACAGACACCCCGGAGCTATGGCTACACCTTC; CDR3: CASWEVQTPRSYGYTF
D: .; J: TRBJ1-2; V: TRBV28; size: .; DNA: TGTGCCAGCAGTTTGACAGGCTTACCTGGCTACACCTTC; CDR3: CASSLTGLPGYTF
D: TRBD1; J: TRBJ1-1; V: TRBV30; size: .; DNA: TGTGCCTGGAGTTGGACAGGGAGACACACTGAAGCTTTCTTT; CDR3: CAWSWTGRHTEAFF
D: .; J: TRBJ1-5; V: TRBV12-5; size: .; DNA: TGTGCTAGTGCCCCCGGGACACTGGGGAATCAGCCCCAGCATTTT; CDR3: CASAPGTLGNQPQHF
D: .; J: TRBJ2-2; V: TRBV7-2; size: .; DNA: TGTGCCAGCAGCCCCGTCTCTACGACCGGGGAGCTGTTTTTT; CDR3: CASSPVSTTGELFF
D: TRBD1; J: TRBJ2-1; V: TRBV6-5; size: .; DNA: TGTGCCAGCAGTTATTCACCCAAGGGGGCTAACAATGAGCAGTTCTTC; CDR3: CASSYSPKGANNEQFF
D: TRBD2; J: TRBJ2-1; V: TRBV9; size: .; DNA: TGTGCCAGCAGCGTAGTAGGCGGGGGGCCCGGTGAGCAGTTCTTC; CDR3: CASSVVGGGPGEQFF